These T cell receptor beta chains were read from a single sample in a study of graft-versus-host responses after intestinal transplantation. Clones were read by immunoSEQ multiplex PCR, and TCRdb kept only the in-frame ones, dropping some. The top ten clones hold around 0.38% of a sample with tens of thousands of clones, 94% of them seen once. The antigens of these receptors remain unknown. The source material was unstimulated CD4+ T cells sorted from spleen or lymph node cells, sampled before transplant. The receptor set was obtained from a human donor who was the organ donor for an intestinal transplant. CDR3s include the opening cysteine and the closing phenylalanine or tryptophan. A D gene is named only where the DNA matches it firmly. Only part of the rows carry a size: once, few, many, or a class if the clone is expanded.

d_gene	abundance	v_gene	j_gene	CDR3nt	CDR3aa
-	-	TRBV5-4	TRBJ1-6	TGTGCCAGCAGCTTGTGGGGGAGGAATAAGTCCCGCGGCGATTCACCCCTCCACTTT	CASSLWGRNKSRGDSPLHF
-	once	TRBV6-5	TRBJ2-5	TGTGCCAGCAATTCCTACCTCCAAGAGACCCAGTACTTC	CASNSYLQETQYF
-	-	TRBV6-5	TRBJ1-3	TGTGCCAGCAGCCGGAGGGGCATCGGAAACACCATATATTTT	CASSRRGIGNTIYF
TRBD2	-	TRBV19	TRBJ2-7	TGTGCCAGTAGAGAGGCCTCAGCGGGGTACTACGAGCAGTACTTC	CASREASAGYYEQYF
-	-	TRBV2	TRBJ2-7	TGTGCCAGCAGTGGGGCCAGTTTCTACGAGCAGTACTTC	CASSGASFYEQYF
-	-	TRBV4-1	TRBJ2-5	TGCGCCAGCAGCCAACGAGTTTCGGCGCGAGAGACCCAGTACTTC	CASSQRVSARETQYF
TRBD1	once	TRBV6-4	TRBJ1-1	TGTGCCAGCAGCCCGACAGGGGGAACTGAAGCTTTCTTT	CASSPTGGTEAFF
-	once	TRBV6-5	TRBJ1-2	TGTGCCAGCAGCACAGGACCATATGGCTACACCTTC	CASSTGPYGYTF
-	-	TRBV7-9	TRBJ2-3	TGTGCCAGCAGCTACCGACTTCCCATGGGAGATACGCAGTATTTT	CASSYRLPMGDTQYF
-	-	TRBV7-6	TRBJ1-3	TGTGCCAGCAGTGGCCAGTCTGGAAACACCATATATTTT	CASSGQSGNTIYF
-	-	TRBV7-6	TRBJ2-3	TGTGCCAGCAGCTTAGGGCGGCTAAGGGCAGATACGCAGTATTTT	CASSLGRLRADTQYF
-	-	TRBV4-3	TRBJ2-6	TGCGCCAGCAATATGTGGAGAGGGGCCAACGTCCTGACTTTC	CASNMWRGANVLTF
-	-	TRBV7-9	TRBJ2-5	TGTGCCAGCAGCTTCCTAGCGGAGACCCAGTACTTC	CASSFLAETQYF
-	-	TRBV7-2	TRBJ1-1	TGTGCCAGCAGCTTAGGGGGTCCCACTGAAGCTTTCTTT	CASSLGGPTEAFF
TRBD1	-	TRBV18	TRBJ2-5	TGTGCCAGCTCACCGTCAGGGGGGACCCAGTACTTC	CASSPSGGTQYF
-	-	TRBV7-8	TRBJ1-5	TGTGCCAGCAGCTTAGGGCGGGGGGGCCCCGCCCGTTATAGCAATCAGCCCCAGCATTTT	CASSLGRGGPARYSNQPQHF
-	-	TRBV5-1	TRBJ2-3	TGCGCCAGCAGCCCAGGACGGAGCACAGATACGCAGTATTTT	CASSPGRSTDTQYF
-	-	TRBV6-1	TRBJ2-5	TGTGCCAGCATGAGGGAGACCCAGTACTTC	CASMRETQYF